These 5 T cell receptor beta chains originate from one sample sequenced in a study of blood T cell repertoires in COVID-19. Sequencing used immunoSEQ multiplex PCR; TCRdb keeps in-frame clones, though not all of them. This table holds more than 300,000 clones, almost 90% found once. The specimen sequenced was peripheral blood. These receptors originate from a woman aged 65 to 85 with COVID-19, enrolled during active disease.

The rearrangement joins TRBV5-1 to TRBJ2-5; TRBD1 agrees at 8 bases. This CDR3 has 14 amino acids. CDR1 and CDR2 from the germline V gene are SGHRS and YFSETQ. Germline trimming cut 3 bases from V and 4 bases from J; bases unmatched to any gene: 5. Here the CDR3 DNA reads TGCGCCAGCAGCTCCCAGGGGGCAGGAGAGACCCAGTACTTC. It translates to CASSSQGAGETQYF.

CDR3 DNA: TGTGCCAGTAGTATTATGGGGGGTGAGCAGTTCTTC. Its translation: CASSIMGGEQFF. This chain uses TRBV19 with TRBJ2-1; tentatively, D is TRBD2 (6 bases). CDR3 length equals 12 residues. Germline CDR1 is LNHDA and CDR2 is SQIVND (reference sequence). V shed 3 bases and J shed 9 bases, with 9 bases lying between them.

The CDR3 DNA reads as TGTGCCAGCAGCTCTCGGGACAGGGACTACGAGCAGTACTTC. Amino acid sequence: CASSSRDRDYEQYF. The chain joins TRBV21-1 to TRBJ2-7; the table's D gene call, TRBD1, was not cross checked with the DNA. TRBV21-1 is a known pseudogene. The CDR3 loop spans 14 amino acids.

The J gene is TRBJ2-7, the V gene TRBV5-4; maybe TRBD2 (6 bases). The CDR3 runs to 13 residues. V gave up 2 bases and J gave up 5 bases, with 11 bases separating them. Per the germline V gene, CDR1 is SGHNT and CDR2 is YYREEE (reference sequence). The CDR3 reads CASSFPGAHEQYF. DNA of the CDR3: TGTGCCAGCAGCTTCCCGGGAGCCCACGAGCAGTACTTC.

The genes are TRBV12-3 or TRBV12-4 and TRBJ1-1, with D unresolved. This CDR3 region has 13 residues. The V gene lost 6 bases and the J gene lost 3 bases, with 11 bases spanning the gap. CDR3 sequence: CASSKEWDTEAFF. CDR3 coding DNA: TGTGCCAGCAGCAAGGAGTGGGACACTGAAGCTTTCTTT.